These 29 T cell receptor beta chains came from one sample sequenced in a study of Graves' ophthalmopathy and Graves' hyperthyroidism. The authors amplified TCR beta CDR3 regions from RNA transcripts. The library came from an HTBI-primed first-round RT-PCR and a second-round multiplex PCR. TCRdb fed the multiplex PCR reads into MiXCR, producing one record per CDR3 protein. The sample consists of 400,000 to 450,000 distinct CDR3 sequences, under 25% of them appearing once. The sequenced sample consisted of peripheral blood. The receptors were gathered from a woman aged 18-29 years with stable Graves' hyperthyroidism.

This clonotype was detected ten times or more. The chain employs TRBV20-1 and TRBJ2-7; perhaps TRBD1 as D (5 bases). CDR1 and CDR2 from the germline V gene are DFQATT and SNEGSKA (reference sequence). The CDR3 contains 12 residues. The germline V and J ends were trimmed by 6 bases and 1 base, with 10 bases remaining between them. The CDR3 DNA follows: TGCAGTGCCCCGGACATGTCCTACGAGCAGTACTTC. It codes for CSAPDMSYEQYF.

This clonotype was detected a few times. Given a much more abundant clone one base away, this may be a read error. This chain uses TRBV28 with TRBJ2-5, with D unclear. The CDR3 has 13 residues. Germline CDR1 MDHEN, CDR2 SYDVKM. CDR3 sequence (DNA): TGTGCCAGCAAGCGCCCCCAGTTGGAGACCAAGTACTTC. Translating gives CASKRPQLETKYF.

This clonotype was found many times. A read error may produce the germline difference seen at one junction end. This chain uses TRBV5-1 with TRBJ1-2, with a possible D match to TRBD1 (5 bases). The germline V gene has CDR1 SGHRS and CDR2 YFSETQ. This CDR3 region has 12 residues. CDR3 DNA sequence: TGTGCCAGCAGCTTGGGGACGGGAGGCTACACCTTC. Protein sequence: CASSLGTGGYTF.

There are many counts of this clonotype. The J gene is TRBJ1-2, the V gene TRBV12-3 or TRBV12-4; 8 nucleotides align to TRBD1. The CDR3 covers 18 residues. The junction had 19 bases not matched to a gene; V was cut back by 7 bases and J by 3 bases. The CDR3 nucleotides read TGTGCCAGCACCAGCGGGAGGTGGCAGGGGGCATTAGACTATGGCTACACCTTC. Its translation: CASTSGRWQGALDYGYTF.

This clonotype was counted at least ten times. The chain employs TRBV6-4 and TRBJ2-2, with 11 bases lining up with TRBD2. The V gene's germline CDR1 is MRHNA and CDR2 SNTAGT. The V gene end was trimmed by 4 bases and the J gene end by 4 bases; junction bases not matched to a gene: 2. The CDR3 is 15 amino acids. The CDR3 loop is CASSALAGGTGELFF. In DNA, the CDR3 is TGTGCCAGCAGTGCTCTAGCGGGAGGCACCGGGGAGCTGTTTTTT.

Ten or more counts support this clonotype. V and J are TRBV20-1 and TRBJ1-2, with D tentatively TRBD1 (6 bases). This CDR3 is 12 amino acids long. V gave up 6 bases and J gave up 0 bases, with 8 bases separating them. Germline CDR1 and CDR2: DFQATT and SNEGSKA (reference sequence). CDR3 nucleotide sequence: TGCAGTGCACAGGGATCTAACTATGGCTACACCTTC. It specifies CSAQGSNYGYTF.

At least ten counts were recorded for this clonotype. This sequence joins TRBV2 and TRBJ1-6; 9 nucleotides align to TRBD1. CDR1 is SNHLY and CDR2 is FYNNEI in the germline V gene. The ends lost 6 bases at V and 11 bases at J; junction bases unmatched: 8. This CDR3 comprises 14 residues. The CDR3 reads CASRGDRASPPLHF. The CDR3 nucleotides are TGTGCCAGCAGAGGGGACAGGGCTTCGCCACCCCTCCACTTT. Variable domain in full (rest from reference TRBV2 and TRBJ1-6): EPEVTQTPSHQVTQMGQEVILRCVPISNHLYFYWYRQILGQKVEFLVSFYNNEISEKSEIFDDQFSVERPDGSNFTLKIRSTKLEDSAMYFCASRGDRASPPLHFGNGTRLTVT.

This clonotype was seen repeatedly, ten times or more. The rearrangement joins TRBV15 to TRBJ2-5, with D possibly matching TRBD1 (5 bases). Looked up from germline, CDR1 is LNHNV and CDR2 is YYDKDF (reference sequence). This CDR3 comprises 15 residues. Trimming removed 0 bases at V and 2 bases at J, with 10 bases between. The CDR3 loop is CATSREGVLQETQYF. The CDR3 coding sequence is TGTGCCACCAGCAGAGAAGGGGTACTACAAGAGACCCAGTACTTC.

This clonotype has at least ten counts. V and J are TRBV20-1 and TRBJ1-1; maybe TRBD1 (5 bases). V lost 2 bases and J 6 bases, leaving 16 bases between the germline ends. This CDR3 comprises 14 residues. CDR1 DFQATT and CDR2 SNEGSKA come from the germline V gene (reference sequence). The CDR3 loop reads CSARLQGMGAEAFF. Written as DNA, the CDR3 is TGCAGTGCTAGACTTCAGGGTATGGGGGCTGAAGCTTTCTTT.

In its sample, this clonotype was seen many times. CDR3 bases: TGCAGTGCTAGACCGGTGGGACAGGAGGAAGCTTTCTTT. Protein: CSARPVGQEEAFF. The chain employs TRBV20-1 and TRBJ1-1; the match to TRBD1 covers 8 bases. With 2 bases clipped from V and 8 bases from J, the junction kept 7 bases outside the gene matches. The CDR3 consists of 13 residues. Per germline, CDR1 DFQATT and CDR2 SNEGSKA (reference sequence).

This clonotype came up many times. J is TRBJ2-2 and V is TRBV28; 7 bases fit TRBD2. CDR3 length: 13 amino acids. V trimming: 6 bases; J trimming: 6 bases; junction bases outside the gene matches: 4. In germline, CDR1 is MDHEN, CDR2 SYDVKM. In DNA form, the CDR3 reads TGTGCCAGCAGGCGGGAGAAGGCCGGGGAGCTGTTTTTT. This encodes CASRREKAGELFF.

As regards this clonotype: Possible read error: a much larger clone is one base away. The CDR3 ends on some other residue instead of the conserved phenylalanine or tryptophan, so this is likely a read error. The V call is TRBV18, the J call TRBJ1-1; the D gene is possibly TRBD1 (5 bases). CDR1 and CDR2 from the germline V gene are KGHSH and LQKENI. V lost 6 bases to trimming and J lost 8 bases, with 13 bases between them. This CDR3 contains 12 residues. The CDR3 is CASSRKRGEAFV. The CDR3, as DNA: TGTGCCAGCTCCCGGAAGCGGGGGGAAGCTTTCGTT.

This clonotype has a count of ten or more. The CDR3 loop is CASTRWARETQYF. In nucleotides, the CDR3 is TGTGCCAGCACCCGTTGGGCACGGGAGACCCAGTACTTC. The chain employs TRBV7-2 and TRBJ2-5; D ambiguous. V gave up 7 bases and J gave up 5 bases, with 14 bases separating them. Germline V gives CDR1 SGHTA, CDR2 FQGNSA. The CDR3 extends over 13 amino acids. Based on the CDR3 plus reference TRBV7-2 and TRBJ2-5, the full variable domain is GAGVSQSPSNKVTEKGKDVELRCDPISGHTALYWYRQSLGQGLEFLIYFQGNSAPDKSGLPSDRFSAERTGGSVSTLTIQRTQQEDSAVYLCASTRWARETQYFGPGTRLLVL.

The rearrangement links TRBV4-1 to TRBJ2-5, with TRBD1 as a possible D gene (7 bases). The V and J ends lost 0 bases and 5 bases respectively, with 13 bases between them. The CDR3 has 15 amino acids. CDR1 MGHRA and CDR2 YSYEKL come from the germline V gene. In nucleotides, the CDR3 is TGCGCCAGCAGCCAAGAGGAGGGGGCGCGGGAGACCCAGTACTTC. This encodes CASSQEEGARETQYF.

This clonotype was found many times. This rearrangement joins TRBV7-9 to TRBJ2-2; D may be TRBD1 (6 bases). Trimming shortened V by 10 bases and J by 0 bases, and 12 bases separated the two germline ends. This CDR3 spans 14 amino acids. Germline V gene sequence: CDR1 SEHNR, CDR2 FQNEAQ (reference sequence). CDR3 sequence (DNA): TGTGCCACTGCCAGGGGAACGAACACCGGGGAGCTGTTTTTT. It translates to CATARGTNTGELFF. Variable domain in full (rest from reference TRBV7-9 and TRBJ2-2): DTGVSQNPRHKITKRGQNVTFRCDPISEHNRLYWYRQTLGQGPEFLTYFQNEAQLEKSRLLSDRFSAERPKGSFSTLEIQRTEQGDSAMYLCATARGTNTGELFFGEGSRLTVL.

This clonotype was seen ten or more times. The V gene is TRBV25-1, the J gene TRBJ2-5; the D is unclear. V shed 3 bases and J shed 4 bases, with 18 bases lying between them. The CDR3 spans 16 residues. From germline, CDR1 is MGHDK and CDR2 SYGVNS. This CDR3 reads CASSEERGRYRETQYF. The DNA for the CDR3 is TGTGCCAGCAGTGAGGAGAGAGGAAGGTACCGAGAGACCCAGTACTTC. Complete variable domain (other parts from reference TRBV25-1 and TRBJ2-5): EADIYQTPRYLVIGTGKKITLECSQTMGHDKMYWYQQDPGMELHLIHYSYGVNSTEKGDLSSESTVSRIRTEHFPLTLESARPSHTSQYLCASSEERGRYRETQYFGPGTRLLVL.

Many counts were recorded for this clonotype. The V gene is TRBV9, the J gene TRBJ2-2; D may be TRBD1 or TRBD2 (5 bases each). Germline values: CDR1 SGDLS, CDR2 YYNGEE. This CDR3 has 17 amino acids. V was clipped by 0 bases and J by 2 bases, with 14 bases between them. Here the CDR3 reads CASSVEGTTLNTGELFF. The CDR3 bases are TGTGCCAGCAGCGTAGAAGGGACCACACTTAACACCGGGGAGCTGTTTTTT.

The sample holds many counts of this clonotype. The chain uses TRBV28 and TRBJ1-1; D remains ambiguous. The V end lost 5 bases, the J end lost 5 bases, and 3 bases lay between the germline ends. Germline loops: CDR1 MDHEN, CDR2 SYDVKM. CDR3 length: 10 amino acids. The CDR3 bases are TGTGCCAGCAGTGAGACTGAAGCTTTCTTT. This codes for CASSETEAFF.

This clonotype showed up many times. This chain uses TRBV20-1 with TRBJ2-7; 8 nucleotides match TRBD2. This CDR3 contains 13 residues. Germline V gene data show CDR1 as DFQATT and CDR2 as SNEGSKA (reference sequence). The J segment lost 1 base and the V segment lost 3 bases, leaving 2 bases of the junction unmatched. CDR3 in DNA: TGCAGTGCTAGGGGACTAGGTTCCTACGAGCAGTACTTC. Protein: CSARGLGSYEQYF.

This clonotype appeared many times. V gene TRBV12-3 or TRBV12-4 combines with J gene TRBJ2-2, with D perhaps TRBD2 (6 bases). The CDR3 covers 16 residues. Trimming pared 6 bases from V and 3 bases from J, leaving 17 bases between. CDR3 coding DNA: TGTGCCAGCAGCCCTCCGGAGGGGCTACACACCGGGGAGCTGTTTTTT. This translates into CASSPPEGLHTGELFF.

This clonotype was counted many times. The V gene is TRBV7-3, the J gene TRBJ2-2; no clear D gene. V lost 0 bases and J lost 5, with 7 bases in between. CDR1 is SGHTA, CDR2 FQGTGA, per germline. The CDR3 consists of 14 residues. CDR3 sequence (DNA): TGTGCCAGCAGCTTAACGATGGGTACCGGGGAGCTGTTTTTT. The encoded protein is CASSLTMGTGELFF.

There are many counts of this clonotype. This chain joins TRBV6-1 and TRBJ2-7, with a tentative D call TRBD1 (6 bases). The CDR3 runs 14 residues. Germline loops: CDR1 MNHNS, CDR2 SASEGT. V was pared by 6 bases and J by 6 bases, with 18 bases between. In DNA form, the CDR3 reads TGTGCCAGCAGCTCGGACAGCCTCGCTTTCGAGCAGTACTTC. Its protein product is CASSSDSLAFEQYF.

Many counts were recorded for this clonotype. V usage is TRBV20-1 and J usage is TRBJ2-5; 12 positions agree with TRBD2. Germline V CDR1 and CDR2: DFQATT, SNEGSKA (reference sequence). The CDR3 spans 15 residues. With 6 bases clipped from V and 4 bases from J, the junction kept 9 bases outside the gene matches. The CDR3 bases are TGCAGTGCCTCCCGCCCGGGACTAGCGGGAGAGACCCAGTACTTC. This sequence encodes CSASRPGLAGETQYF.

The rearrangement joins TRBV12-3 or TRBV12-4 to TRBJ2-5, with unresolved D. There are 14 residues in the CDR3. V was pared by 6 bases and J by 5 bases, with 16 bases between. The CDR3 region has the DNA TGTGCCAGCAGCAACAGTCCTGCCTGGGAGACCCAGTACTTC. Translation: CASSNSPAWETQYF.

This clonotype has ten or more counts. The chain recombines TRBV25-1 with TRBJ2-5; D remains unclear. The length of the CDR3 is 15 residues. With 5 bases removed from V and 1 base from J, the gap between germline ends came to 14 bases. Germline lookup yields CDR1 MGHDK and CDR2 SYGVNS. The CDR3 protein is CASSFGLRIQETQYF. CDR3 DNA: TGTGCCAGCAGTTTCGGGCTACGCATCCAAGAGACCCAGTACTTC.

Worth noting for this clonotype: This could be a read error, since a much larger clone is one nucleotide away. The final CDR3 position lacks the conserved phenylalanine or tryptophan, pointing to a likely read error. The V call is TRBV29-1, the J call TRBJ1-1; D gene ambiguous. The germline gives CDR1 SQVTM, CDR2 ANQGSEA. CDR3 length equals 13 residues. Between the trimmed V and J ends, which lost 4 bases and 5 bases, there was a span of 14 bases. The CDR3 region is CSVGVAAKTEAFY. DNA of the CDR3: TGCAGCGTTGGTGTCGCAGCGAAGACTGAAGCTTTCTAT.

This clonotype was counted ten times or more. The chain carries TRBV5-1 and TRBJ2-7; D might be TRBD2 (6 bases). CDR1 and CDR2 from the germline V gene are SGHRS and YFSETQ. The V and J ends lost 0 bases and 7 bases respectively, with 20 bases between them. The CDR3 has 16 amino acids. CDR3 in DNA: TGCGCCAGCAGCTTGGCCGGGGGATTAGGCTCTGATGAGCAGTACTTC. Amino acid sequence: CASSLAGGLGSDEQYF.

The table lists this clonotype with a few counts. The V and J genes are TRBV12-3 or TRBV12-4 and TRBJ1-5; D gene uncertain. The CDR3 spans 15 residues. V lost 1 base and J lost 3, with 10 bases in between. CDR3 DNA sequence: TGTGCCAGCAGTTTAGGGGAGATTTACAATCAGCCCCAGCATTTT. This gives the protein CASSLGEIYNQPQHF.

In this sample, this clonotype turned up many times. The V gene is TRBV5-1, the J gene TRBJ2-7; the D is unclear. This CDR3 has 11 residues. In germline, CDR1 is SGHRS, CDR2 YFSETQ. Trimming removed 5 bases from V and 3 bases from J, with 6 bases in between. CDR3 nucleotide sequence: TGCGCCAGCAGTGATGGCTACGAGCAGTACTTC. Its translation is CASSDGYEQYF.